This note documents a single T cell receptor beta chain sequence. Assay used: immunoSEQ multiplex PCR; TCRdb lists only in-frame clones, some missing. The top ten hold roughly 0.91% of the sample, which has roughly 90,000 clones, under 95% seen once. The data belong to a study of T cell changes during pregnancy in multiple sclerosis. CDR1 is LNHNV, CDR2 YYDKDF, per germline (reference sequence). The length of the CDR3 is 15 residues. Unmatched junction bases numbered 1, after V lost 0 bases and J lost 3 bases. The sequenced sample was peripheral blood, obtained before pregnancy. The rearrangement joins TRBV15 to TRBJ2-7; TRBD2 matches 11 bases. This sequence originates from a female donor with multiple sclerosis, enrolled in a pregnancy study. This chain's CDR3 is CATSREGTSGYEQYF. DNA for the CDR3: TGTGCCACCAGCAGAGAGGGGACTAGCGGCTACGAGCAGTACTTC.